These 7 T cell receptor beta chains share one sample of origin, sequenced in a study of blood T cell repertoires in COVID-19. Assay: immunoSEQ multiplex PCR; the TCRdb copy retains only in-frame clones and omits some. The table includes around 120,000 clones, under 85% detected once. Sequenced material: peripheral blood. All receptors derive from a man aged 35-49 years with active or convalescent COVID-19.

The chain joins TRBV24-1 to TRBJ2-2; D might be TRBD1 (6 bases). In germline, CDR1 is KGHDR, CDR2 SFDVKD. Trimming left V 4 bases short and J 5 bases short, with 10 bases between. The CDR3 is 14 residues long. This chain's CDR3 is CATSDTGRTGELFF. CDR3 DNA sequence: TGTGCCACCAGTGACACAGGGAGAACCGGGGAGCTGTTTTTT.

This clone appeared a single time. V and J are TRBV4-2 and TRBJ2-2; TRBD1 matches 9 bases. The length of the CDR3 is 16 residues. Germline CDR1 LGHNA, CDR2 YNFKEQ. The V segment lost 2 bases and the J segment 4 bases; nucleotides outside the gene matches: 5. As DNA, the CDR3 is TGTGCCAGCAGCCAACCCGGGACAGGGATCACCGGGGAGCTGTTTTTT. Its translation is CASSQPGTGITGELFF.

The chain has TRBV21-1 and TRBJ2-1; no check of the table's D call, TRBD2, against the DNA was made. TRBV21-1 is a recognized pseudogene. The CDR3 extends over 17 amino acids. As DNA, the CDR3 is TGTGCCAGCAGCAACATCGCAGCTGCTAGCTCCTACAATGAGCAGTTCTTC. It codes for CASSNIAAASSYNEQFF.

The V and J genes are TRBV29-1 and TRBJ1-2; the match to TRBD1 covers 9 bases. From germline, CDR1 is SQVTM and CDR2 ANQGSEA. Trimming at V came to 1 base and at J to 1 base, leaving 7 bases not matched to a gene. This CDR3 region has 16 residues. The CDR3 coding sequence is TGCAGCGTTGAAGGGGACAGGGCGAGGGGTAACTATGGCTACACCTTC. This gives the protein CSVEGDRARGNYGYTF.

The CDR3 loop is CASSATGVGEQYF. The CDR3 DNA follows: TGTGCCAGCAGCGCCACAGGGGTAGGCGAGCAGTACTTC. This chain connects TRBV9 to TRBJ2-7, with TRBD1 matching 7 bases. Trimming cost V 3 bases and J 6 bases; bases outside gene matches: 6. This CDR3 is 13 amino acids long. Germline-derived CDR1 and CDR2 are SGDLS and YYNGEE. The variable domain in full, with the rest retrieved from reference TRBV9 and TRBJ2-7, is DSGVTQTPKHLITATGQRVTLRCSPRSGDLSVYWYQQSLDQGLQFLIQYYNGEERAKGNILERFSAQQFPDLHSELNLSSLELGDSALYFCASSATGVGEQYFGPGTRLTVT.

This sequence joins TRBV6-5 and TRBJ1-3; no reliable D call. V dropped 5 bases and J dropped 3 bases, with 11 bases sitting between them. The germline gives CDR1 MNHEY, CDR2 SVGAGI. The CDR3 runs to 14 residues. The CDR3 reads CASSPSFFGNTIYF. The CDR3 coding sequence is TGTGCCAGCAGTCCGTCGTTTTTTGGAAACACCATATATTTT.

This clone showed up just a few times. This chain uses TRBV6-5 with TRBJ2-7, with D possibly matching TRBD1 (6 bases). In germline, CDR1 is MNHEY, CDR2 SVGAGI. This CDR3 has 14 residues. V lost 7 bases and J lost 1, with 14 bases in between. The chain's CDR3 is CASTKGVRSYEQYF. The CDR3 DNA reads TGTGCCAGCACGAAGGGGGTTCGGTCCTACGAGCAGTACTTC.